This T cell receptor beta chain appears in the sequencing data of a study of T cells in Graves' hyperthyroidism and ophthalmopathy. Study-wide findings and caveats: Progression to ophthalmopathy was predicted a median of roughly seven months early.

This clonotype occurred many times. Its antigen is not known. The CDR3 sequence is 16 residues long. Trimming removed 0 bases at V and 5 bases at J, with 16 bases between. Per the germline V gene, CDR1 is MNHEY and CDR2 is SVGAGI. Authors of the study amplified TCR beta CDR3 regions from RNA transcripts. Carried out on the TCR CDR3, a first-round RT-PCR used the HTBI primer set. Using its own MiXCR run on the multiplex PCR reads, TCRdb lists one record per CDR3 protein. The sample has some 350,000 distinct CDR3 sequences; over 15% are singletons. Sequencing used blood. The TCR was taken from a woman under 30 with Graves' hyperthyroidism. The V gene is TRBV6-5, the J gene TRBJ1-2; D not certain. CDR3 residues: CASSYSSPVRPYGYTF. The DNA for the CDR3 is TGTGCCAGCAGTTACTCATCCCCAGTCCGACCTTATGGCTACACCTTC.